This is a list of T cell receptor beta chains from one sample in a study of T cells in Graves' hyperthyroidism and ophthalmopathy. TCRdb independently ran MiXCR on the multiplex PCR reads; one entry per CDR3 protein. Of about 700,000 distinct CDR3 sequences listed, just under 45% were seen once; the top ten hold approximately 7.2%. Input material: peripheral blood or thyroid tissue (not recorded which). The receptors were sampled from an adult man with Graves' disease, either hyperthyroidism or ophthalmopathy (not recorded which). Each CDR3 is given with its conserved first and last residue. The D gene is left open where the match is weak. Clone sizes are given selectively: once, few, many, or a class where the clone is expanded.

V gene,clone size,D gene,CDR3 length,J gene,CDR3 protein,CDR3 DNA
TRBV24-1,many,.,16,TRBJ1-1,CATSDGQGYPNAEAFF,TGTGCCACCAGTGATGGGCAGGGGTATCCGAACGCTGAAGCTTTCTTT
TRBV10-3,.,.,14,TRBJ1-5,CAISENRANQPQHF,TGTGCCATCAGTGAAAACAGGGCTAATCAGCCCCAGCATTTT
TRBV29-1,many,.,12,TRBJ1-1,CSVEWVETEAFF,TGCAGCGTCGAATGGGTGGAGACTGAAGCTTTCTTT
TRBV6-5,.,.,12,TRBJ1-2,CASSPRVRGYTF,TGTGCCAGCAGTCCCAGGGTAAGGGGCTACACCTTC
TRBV5-1,.,.,15,TRBJ2-5,CASSLAPGPQETQYF,TGCGCCAGCAGCTTGGCTCCAGGGCCCCAAGAGACCCAGTACTTC
TRBV14,.,.,16,TRBJ1-3,CASSHGRLYSGNTIYF,TGTGCCAGCAGCCATGGGAGACTCTACTCTGGAAACACCATATATTTT
TRBV7-8,once,.,16,TRBJ1-3,CASTYIVQGPGNTIYF,TGTGCCAGCACCTACATCGTCCAGGGGCCTGGAAACACCATATATTTT
TRBV9,.,TRBD1,17,TRBJ1-1,CASSHSRSGTDNTEAFF,TGTGCCAGCAGTCATAGTAGGTCTGGGACAGACAACACTGAAGCTTTCTTT
TRBV7-2,many,TRBD1,14,TRBJ1-4,CASSVTGGSEKLFF,TGTGCCAGCAGCGTCACAGGGGGCAGTGAAAAACTGTTTTTT
TRBV27,.,TRBD1,13,TRBJ2-7,CASSTGQSYEQYF,TGTGCCAGCAGTACGGGACAGTCCTACGAGCAGTACTTC